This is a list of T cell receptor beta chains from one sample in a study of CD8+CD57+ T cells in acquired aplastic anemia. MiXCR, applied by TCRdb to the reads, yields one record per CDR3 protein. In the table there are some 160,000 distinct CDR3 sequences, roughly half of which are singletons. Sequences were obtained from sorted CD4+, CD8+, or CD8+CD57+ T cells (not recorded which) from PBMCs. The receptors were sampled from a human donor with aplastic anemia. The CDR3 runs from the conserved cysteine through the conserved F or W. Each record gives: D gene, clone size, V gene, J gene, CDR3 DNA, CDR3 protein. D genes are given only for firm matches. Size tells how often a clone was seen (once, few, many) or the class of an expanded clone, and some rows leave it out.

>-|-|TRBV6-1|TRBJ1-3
TGTGCCAGCAGTGGGACGGAGGCCGGAAACACCATATATTTT
CASSGTEAGNTIYF
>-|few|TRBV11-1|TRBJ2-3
TGTGCCAGCAGCTTACAAGAAACTTCAGATACGCAGTATTTT
CASSLQETSDTQYF
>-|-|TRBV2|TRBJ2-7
TGTGCCAGCAGTGTTGACAGGAGGAGCTCCTACGAGCAGTACTTC
CASSVDRRSSYEQYF
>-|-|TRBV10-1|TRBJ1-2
TGCGCCAGCAGTGAGCGGGGGGGTAGGCAAGCTAACTATGGCTACACCTTC
CASSERGGRQANYGYTF
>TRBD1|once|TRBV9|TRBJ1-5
TGTGCCAGCAGCCCTCGACAGGGGCTCAATCAGCCCCAGCATTTT
CASSPRQGLNQPQHF
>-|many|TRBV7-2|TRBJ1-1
TGTGCCAGCAGCCAGGATGCAACGGCGAACACTGAAGCTTTCTTT
CASSQDATANTEAFF
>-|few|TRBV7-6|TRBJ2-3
TGTGCCAGCAGCAGAGGGACTGCAGATACGCAGTATTTT
CASSRGTADTQYF
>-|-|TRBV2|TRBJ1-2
TGTGCCAGCAGTGAAGGAGAATATGATGGCTACACCTTC
CASSEGEYDGYTF
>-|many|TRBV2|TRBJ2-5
TGTGCCAGACTAGAAAGGGGGACCCAGTACTTC
CARLERGTQYF
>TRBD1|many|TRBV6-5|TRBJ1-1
TGTGCCAGCAGTTCCACCCGGACAGGGAGAGACACTGAAGCTTTCTTT
CASSSTRTGRDTEAFF
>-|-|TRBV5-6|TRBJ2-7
TGTGCCAGCAGCCCGGAATACGAGCAGTACTTC
CASSPEYEQYF
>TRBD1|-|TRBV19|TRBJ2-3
TGTGCCAGTAGTAGACCGGGACAGGGGGCTATTGTGGGGGATACGCAGTATTTT
CASSRPGQGAIVGDTQYF
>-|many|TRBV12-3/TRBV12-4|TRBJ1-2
TGTGCCAGCAGTTTAGCTCGGGACAACTATGGCTACACCTTC
CASSLARDNYGYTF
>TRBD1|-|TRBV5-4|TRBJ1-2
TGTGCCAGCAGCCCCGGGACAGGGATGACAGGCTACACCTTC
CASSPGTGMTGYTF
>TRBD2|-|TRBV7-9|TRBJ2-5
TGTGCCAGTTTCAAAGCGGGAAACCTTCAAGAGACCCAGTACTTC
CASFKAGNLQETQYF
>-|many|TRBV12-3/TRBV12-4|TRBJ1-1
TGTGCCAGCAGTTGGGCCGTAAGGGACACTGAAGCTTTCTTT
CASSWAVRDTEAFF
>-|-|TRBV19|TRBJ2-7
TGTGCCACCCGGCGGCTATACGAGCAGTACTTC
CATRRLYEQYF
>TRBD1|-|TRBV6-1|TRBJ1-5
TGTGCCAGCCTTAATCCGGGACAGGGGGCTCGGCAGCCCCAGCATTTT
CASLNPGQGARQPQHF
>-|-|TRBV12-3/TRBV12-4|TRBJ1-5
TGTGCCAGCAGTTTAGGTGCCATTAACAGGGGCAATCAGCCCCAGCATTTT
CASSLGAINRGNQPQHF
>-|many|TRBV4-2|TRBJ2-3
TGTGCCAGCAGCGAAGGGCCTTATACGCAGTATTTT
CASSEGPYTQYF
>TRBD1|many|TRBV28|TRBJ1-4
TGTGCCAGCAGTCCGGAAAACAGGGGTGGAAAACTGTTTTTT
CASSPENRGGKLFF
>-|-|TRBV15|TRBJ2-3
TGTGCCACCAGCAGGGGGGGCCGGGAGGCGGTAGATACGCAGTATTTT
CATSRGGREAVDTQYF
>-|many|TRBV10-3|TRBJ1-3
TGTGCCATCAGTGGACAGTTTGTGGACACCATATATTTT
CAISGQFVDTIYF
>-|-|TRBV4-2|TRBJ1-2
TGTGCCAGCAGCCAAGGGACAGCGGCCATCCGTGGCTACACCTTC
CASSQGTAAIRGYTF
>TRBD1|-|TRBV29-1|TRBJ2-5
TGCAGCGTCCGTACAGGGGCAGAGACCCAGTACTTC
CSVRTGAETQYF
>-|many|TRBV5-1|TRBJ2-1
TGCGCCAGCAGCTTGGGGAGACACAATGAGCAGTTCTTC
CASSLGRHNEQFF
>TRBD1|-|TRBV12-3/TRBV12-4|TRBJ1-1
TGTGCCAGCAGCACTACAGGGGGCTCGTTCGCTGAAGCTTTCTTT
CASSTTGGSFAEAFF
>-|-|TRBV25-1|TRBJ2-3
TGTGCCAGCAGCTTAGAGAAGGGGGGGGGTACCTACAATGAGCAGTATTTT
CASSLEKGGGTYNEQYF
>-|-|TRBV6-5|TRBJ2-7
TGTGCCAGCAGCAACTCTGACAACTACGAGCAGTACTTC
CASSNSDNYEQYF
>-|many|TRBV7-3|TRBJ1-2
TGTGCCAGCAGCTTAGCCCCAGGGGACTATGGCTACACCTTC
CASSLAPGDYGYTF
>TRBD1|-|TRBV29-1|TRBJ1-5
TGCAGCGTTGAAGTTACAGGGGCCGGCAATCAGCCCCAGCATTTT
CSVEVTGAGNQPQHF
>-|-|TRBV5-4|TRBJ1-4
TGTGCCAGCAGCGTCAGGGGAGGGGGTAATGAAAAACTGTTTTTT
CASSVRGGGNEKLFF
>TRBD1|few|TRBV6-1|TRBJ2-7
TGTGCCAGCAGTCCCCCCGGGACAGGCTCCTACGAGCAGTACTTC
CASSPPGTGSYEQYF
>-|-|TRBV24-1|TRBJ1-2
TGTGCCACCAGTGTTGATTGGACTTCTGGCTACACCTTC
CATSVDWTSGYTF
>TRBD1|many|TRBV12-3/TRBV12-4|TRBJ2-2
TGTGCCAGCAGTTGGGACAGGGGCCATAGCGGGGAGCTGTTTTTT
CASSWDRGHSGELFF
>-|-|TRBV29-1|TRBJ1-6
TGCAGCTTGGAGGTGTCAGCTACCCCCCGTTCCTCACCCCTCCACTTT
CSLEVSATPRSSPLHF
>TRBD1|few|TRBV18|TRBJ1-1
TGTGCCAGCTCACCACAATGGGACAGGCTGAACACTGAAGCTTTCTTT
CASSPQWDRLNTEAFF
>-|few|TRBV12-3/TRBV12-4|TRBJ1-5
TGTGCCAGCAGTTTAGCAGGGGGGCAGAGACAGCCCCAGCATTTT
CASSLAGGQRQPQHF
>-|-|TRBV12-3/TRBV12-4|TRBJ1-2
TGTGTCAGCAGTAGGACGGGCGGCTACACCTTC
CVSSRTGGYTF
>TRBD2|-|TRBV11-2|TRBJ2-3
TGTGCCAGCAGCCCGGGGGGCGGGAGGACAGATACGCAGTATTTT
CASSPGGGRTDTQYF
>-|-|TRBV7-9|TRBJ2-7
TGTGCCAGCAGCTTACCGGTGGGATACGAGCAGTACTTC
CASSLPVGYEQYF
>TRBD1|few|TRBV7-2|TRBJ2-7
TGTGCCAGCAGCCAAGAAGAGGGGGCAGGGGAGCAGTACTTC
CASSQEEGAGEQYF
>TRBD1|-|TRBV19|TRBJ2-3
TGTGCCAGCCGACAGGGGACAGATACGCAGTATTTT
CASRQGTDTQYF
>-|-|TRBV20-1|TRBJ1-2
TGCAGTTTGACTGAGGTCTATGGCTACACCTTC
CSLTEVYGYTF
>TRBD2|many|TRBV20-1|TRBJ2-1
TGCAGTGCTAGAGGGACGGGACACCCGTTCGACGCGGGAGGATTGGATGAGCAGTTCTTC
CSARGTGHPFDAGGLDEQFF
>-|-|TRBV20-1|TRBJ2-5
TGCAGTGGGGGGCAGGGGGAGACCCAGTACTTC
CSGGQGETQYF
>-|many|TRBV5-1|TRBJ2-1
TGCGCCAGCAGCTTGGCCGGGACTGAAGCTGGCTATGAGCAGTTCTTC
CASSLAGTEAGYEQFF
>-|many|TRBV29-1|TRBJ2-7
TGCAGCGTTGCCAGGGGGGCCTACGAGCAGTACTTC
CSVARGAYEQYF
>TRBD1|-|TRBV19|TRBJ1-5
TGTGCCACCAGAGACAGGGTACTCAATCAGTCCCAGCATTTT
CATRDRVLNQSQHF
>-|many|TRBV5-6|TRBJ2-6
TGTGCCACCGAGGACCAGAAAGGGGCCAACGTCCTGACTTTC
CATEDQKGANVLTF